Listed here are 15 T cell receptor beta chains from one sample, sequenced in a study of cytomegalovirus exposure and HLA in healthy donors. Primers included in the PCR were 60 Vbeta and 13 Jbeta primers. Assay: immunoSEQ multiplex PCR; the TCRdb copy retains only in-frame clones and omits some. Of 85,000 to 100,000 clones in the sample, 63% were seen once. Sequenced sample: PBMCs. The receptors originated from a woman aged 25 to 45 in good health and CMV-seronegative.

The rearrangement uses TRBV9 and TRBJ1-1; D uncertain. The length of the CDR3 is 15 residues. V was shortened by 0 bases and J by 0 bases, with 9 bases between the two germline ends. Per the germline V gene, CDR1 is SGDLS and CDR2 is YYNGEE. The CDR3 DNA reads TGTGCCAGCAGCGTAGATCCAAGCATGAACACTGAAGCTTTCTTT. Translating gives CASSVDPSMNTEAFF.

The J gene is TRBJ1-5, the V gene TRBV4-1; D might be TRBD1 (6 bases). Germline values: CDR1 MGHRA, CDR2 YSYEKL. The CDR3 length is 16 residues. V lost 0 bases, J lost 7 bases, and 16 bases lay in between. CDR3 sequence (DNA): TGCGCCAGCAGCCAAGATTTGATCATAACAGGGCAGCCCCAGCATTTT. It is translated as CASSQDLIITGQPQHF.

The chain is built from TRBV4-1 and TRBJ2-1, with 9 bases that match TRBD2. Germline loops: CDR1 MGHRA, CDR2 YSYEKL. V dropped 4 bases and J dropped 9; count of bases not matched to a gene: 1. The CDR3 consists of 12 residues. The CDR3 protein is CASSRSGGEQFF. The CDR3 DNA is TGCGCCAGCAGCCGTAGCGGGGGTGAGCAGTTCTTC.

This clone has just one count. CDR3 loop: CASRSSYEQYF. In nucleotides, the CDR3 is TGTGCCAGCAGGAGCTCCTACGAGCAGTACTTC. This rearrangement joins TRBV6-1 to TRBJ2-7, with D uncertain. Germline CDR1 is MNHNS and CDR2 is SASEGT. CDR3 size: 11 residues. The V and J ends lost 6 bases and 0 bases respectively, with 3 bases between them.

The chain is built from TRBV5-1 and TRBJ2-3, with D perhaps TRBD2 (6 bases). Trimming took 0 bases from V and 0 from J, leaving 14 bases between them. The CDR3 runs 17 residues. Germline CDR1 reads SGHRS; CDR2 reads YFSETQ. The CDR3 coding sequence is TGCGCCAGCAGCTTGGGCGTAGCGGCGACTAGCACAGATACGCAGTATTTT. This codes for CASSLGVAATSTDTQYF.

This clone was observed many times. The genes are TRBV6-5 and TRBJ1-3; no definite D call. Germline loops: CDR1 MNHEY, CDR2 SVGAGI. CDR3 length: 14 residues. V was shortened by 8 bases and J by 0 bases, with 11 bases between the two germline ends. The CDR3 bases are TGTGCCAGCGTGGGGAGTTTCTCTGGAAACACCATATATTTT. Translation gives CASVGSFSGNTIYF.

The chain uses TRBV7-6 and TRBJ1-1; D is undetermined. V dropped 3 bases and J dropped 0 bases, with 5 bases sitting between them. This CDR3 has 13 amino acids. Germline CDR1 SGHVS, CDR2 FNYEAQ. The CDR3 loop reads CASSFRMNTEAFF. The CDR3 region has the DNA TGTGCCAGCAGCTTTAGAATGAACACTGAAGCTTTCTTT.

In its sample, this clone was seen a few times. The chain uses TRBV5-1 and TRBJ2-3; the D is unclear. Per the germline V gene, CDR1 is SGHRS and CDR2 is YFSETQ. This CDR3 contains 13 residues. Trimming took off 0 bases at V and 3 bases at J, with 5 bases between the two ends. CDR3 nucleotides: TGCGCCAGCAGCTTGGACGGTACAGATACGCAGTATTTT. Translation gives CASSLDGTDTQYF.

J is TRBJ2-2 and V is TRBV28; D is perhaps TRBD2 (7 bases). Germline values: CDR1 MDHEN, CDR2 SYDVKM. V lost 5 bases and J 5 bases, leaving 30 bases between the germline ends. This CDR3 is built from 20 residues. The CDR3 spells CASSRPGGASGRRGTGELFF. The CDR3 bases are TGTGCCAGCAGTCGCCCTGGGGGGGCTAGCGGTAGGAGAGGTACCGGGGAGCTGTTTTTT.

The chain recombines TRBV6-5 with TRBJ2-5; D possibly corresponds to TRBD2 (5 bases). The J call may be wrong; the DNA end is better matched by TRBJ2-7. CDR1 is MNHEY, CDR2 SVGAGI, per germline. CDR3 length equals 13 residues. The CDR3 here is CASSLGSSYEQYF. The CDR3 nucleotides are TGTGCCAGCAGTTTAGGGAGCTCCTACGAGCAGTACTTC.

The CDR3 DNA reads as TGTGCCATCAGTGAGCCCAGTGCTACTGAAGCTTTCTTT. Its translation: CAISEPSATEAFF. The chain links TRBV10-3 to TRBJ1-1; no reliable D call. The CDR3 spans 13 residues. V lost 2 bases and J lost 5, with 9 bases in between. The V gene's germline CDR1 is ENHRY and CDR2 SYGVKD.

The rearrangement joins TRBV6-5 to TRBJ2-1; TRBD1 is a possible D gene (6 bases). The germline V and J ends were trimmed by 0 bases and 4 bases, with 13 bases remaining between them. Germline V gives CDR1 MNHEY, CDR2 SVGAGI. This CDR3 is built from 16 residues. The CDR3 DNA reads TGTGCCAGCAGTTACTCGACGGACAGTGGTTACAATGAGCAGTTCTTC. Its protein is CASSYSTDSGYNEQFF.

The rearrangement links TRBV19 to TRBJ1-2; a weak D match, TRBD1 (5 bases). Germline V gene sequence: CDR1 LNHDA, CDR2 SQIVND (reference sequence). Trimming cost V 10 bases and J 4 bases, with 22 bases left between them. The CDR3 spans 15 residues. The CDR3 DNA sequence: TGTGCCACTACTCAAAGGTCCCAGGGTGCCTATGGCTACACCTTC. Protein sequence: CATTQRSQGAYGYTF.

This clone has a single count. The gene calls are TRBV28 and TRBJ1-2, with 9 bases aligning to TRBD1. Germline V gene lookup returns CDR1 MDHEN and CDR2 SYDVKM. The CDR3 is 14 residues long. V gave up 7 bases and J gave up 10 bases; unmatched junction bases: 13. The CDR3 DNA reads as TGTGCCAGCACCATTCCCACGGGACAGGGATTCTACACCTTC. Its protein product is CASTIPTGQGFYTF.

In its sample, this clone was seen a few times. The chain carries TRBV30 and TRBJ1-5, with 7 bases that match TRBD1. The CDR3 has 15 amino acids. V was clipped by 0 bases and J by 2 bases; unmatched bases: 4. The germline gives CDR1 GTSNPN, CDR2 SVGIG (reference sequence). CDR3 residues: CAWSVLGGGNQPQHF. The CDR3, as DNA: TGTGCCTGGAGTGTCCTAGGGGGCGGCAATCAGCCCCAGCATTTT.